This TCR beta chain was found in a study of blood T cell repertoires in COVID-19. Study overall: From the United States, Italy and Spain came samples of acute and convalescent COVID-19. The cDNA or gDNA used as material had been derived from T cells, B-cell-depleted T cells, or PBMCs.

This CDR3 contains 15 residues. Germline CDR1 reads SSHAT; CDR2 reads FNYEAQ (reference sequence). A note on this clone: A junction boundary mismatches the germline segment, possibly from a read error.

The repertoire was sequenced with immunoSEQ multiplex PCR; TCRdb's copy has only in-frame clones and lacks some. Altogether approximately 300,000 clones are present, more than 75% being singletons, with the ten largest covering 3.5% to 4%. The rearrangement links TRBV7-7 to TRBJ2-7; TRBD1 matches 7 bases. This receptor was identified in a woman between 50 and 59 years old with active or convalescent COVID-19. Specimen: peripheral blood. CDR3 sequence: CASSPGTGEAYEQYF. CDR3 sequence (DNA): TGTGCTAGCAGTCCGGGAACAGGGGAAGCCTACGAGCAGTACTTC.